This T cell receptor (beta chain) is drawn from a study of T cell changes during pregnancy in multiple sclerosis. The CDR3 sequence is 15 residues long. Germline V gene sequence: CDR1 SGHTA, CDR2 FQGTGA. V lost 5 bases to trimming and J lost 1 base, with 11 bases between them. The data were produced by immunoSEQ multiplex PCR, yet TCRdb's version contains in-frame clones alone and is incomplete. The sample records some 70,000 clones, roughly 94% being singletons. The source was peripheral blood, collected in the second trimester of pregnancy. This TCR was recovered from a female donor in good health, enrolled as a control in a pregnancy study. V gene TRBV7-3 combines with J gene TRBJ2-2; no clear D gene. The CDR3 reads CASSPMGQNTGELFF. Written as DNA, the CDR3 is TGTGCCAGCAGCCCCATGGGCCAGAACACCGGGGAGCTGTTTTTT.